The 10 T cell receptor beta chains in this list originate from one sample, sequenced in a study of shared T cell receptors in the human thymus. Sequenced by immunoSEQ multiplex PCR; TCRdb stores in-frame clones only, minus some. The sample contains about 660,000 clones, 70% to 90% of which appear only once. The sample was also reused in another study, on human thymus T cells.

Sequences were obtained from thymocytes. The receptors were sampled from a boy younger than two with a congenital heart defect.

The chain couples TRBV30 to TRBJ2-3; 7 positions agree with TRBD1. Trimming removed 2 bases from V and 0 bases from J; junction bases left unmatched: 8. The germline V gene has CDR1 GTSNPN and CDR2 SVGIG (reference sequence). The CDR3 is made up of 16 amino acids. The CDR3 bases are TGTGCCTGGAGTTCAACGGACAGGACAAGCACAGATACGCAGTATTTT. Residues: CAWSSTDRTSTDTQYF.

The V gene is TRBV18, the J gene TRBJ2-1; possibly TRBD2 for D (6 bases). The V end was cut by 4 bases, the J end by 3 bases, with 16 bases between. This CDR3 is built from 16 residues. Germline CDR1 is KGHSH and CDR2 is LQKENI. CDR3: CASSRAGRRDYNEQFF. CDR3 bases: TGTGCCAGCTCACGGGCGGGACGAAGGGACTACAATGAGCAGTTCTTC.

This chain uses TRBV5-8 with TRBJ2-5; D is possibly TRBD2 (6 bases). Germline V CDR1 and CDR2: SGHTS, YDEGEE. The CDR3 contains 14 residues. V lost 5 bases and J lost 5, with 16 bases in between. CDR3 region: CASSLRLVQETQYF. CDR3 nucleotide sequence: TGTGCCAGCAGTCTTAGACTAGTACAGGAGACCCAGTACTTC.

The V gene is TRBV4-2, the J gene TRBJ2-5; D is ambiguous. CDR1 and CDR2 from the germline V gene are LGHNA and YNFKEQ. The V and J ends lost 3 bases and 2 bases respectively, with 7 bases between them. This CDR3 has 13 residues. The CDR3 DNA follows: TGTGCCAGCAGCCAGTCCCGTCAAGAGACCCAGTACTTC. Its protein product is CASSQSRQETQYF.

This clone appeared a single time. The V gene is TRBV7-3, the J gene TRBJ1-1, with 8 positions matching TRBD1. The CDR3 has 17 amino acids. Germline CDR1 is SGHTA and CDR2 is FQGTGA. J gave up 0 bases and V 5 bases, and 11 bases lay outside the gene matches. Here the CDR3 DNA reads TGTGCCAGCAGCCTACCGGGACAGGCCTTCATGAACACTGAAGCTTTCTTT. Residues: CASSLPGQAFMNTEAFF.

The chain combines TRBV4-3 with TRBJ2-7; 15 bases map to TRBD2. Germline loops: CDR1 LGHNA, CDR2 YSLEER. The V segment lost 3 bases and the J segment 2 bases; nucleotides outside the gene matches: 8. There are 18 residues in the CDR3. As DNA, the CDR3 is TGCGCCAGCAGCCATGGGGGACTAGCGGGAGGCCCCACCTACGAGCAGTACTTC. This translates into CASSHGGLAGGPTYEQYF.

The CDR3 region has the DNA TGTGCCAGCAGTCTCGGGACAGAGTTTAACTATGGCTACACCTTC. Its protein is CASSLGTEFNYGYTF. V usage is TRBV25-1 and J usage is TRBJ1-2, with 7 nucleotides matching TRBD1. V shed 5 bases and J 1 base; nucleotides not matched to a gene: 7. CDR3 length: 15 amino acids. In germline, CDR1 is MGHDK, CDR2 SYGVNS.

DNA for the CDR3: TGTGCCATCTCCCCGTCTCGGGGTAAACAGCCCCAGCATTTT. Protein product: CAISPSRGKQPQHF. The chain is built from TRBV10-3 and TRBJ1-5; no reliable D call. There are 14 residues in the CDR3. V was cut by 8 bases and J by 7 bases, with 18 bases left in between. Germline CDR1 is ENHRY and CDR2 is SYGVKD.

The rearrangement joins TRBV5-1 to TRBJ2-1, with 9 bases aligning to TRBD1. The V gene's germline CDR1 is SGHRS and CDR2 YFSETQ. There are 16 residues in the CDR3. V was clipped by 3 bases and J by 6 bases; unmatched bases: 10. CDR3 amino acids: CASSWAGTGKGNEQFF. The CDR3 bases are TGCGCCAGCAGCTGGGCCGGGACAGGGAAGGGCAATGAGCAGTTCTTC.

This CDR3 is CASSYEGPGQGSTEAFF. The CDR3 DNA reads as TGTGCCAGCAGTTATGAGGGGCCGGGACAGGGAAGCACTGAAGCTTTCTTT. J is TRBJ1-1 and V is TRBV27; 9 bases map to TRBD1. The germline V gene has CDR1 MNHEY and CDR2 SMNVEV (reference sequence). V lost 4 bases to trimming and J lost 4 bases; unmatched junction nucleotides: 13. This CDR3 region has 17 residues.